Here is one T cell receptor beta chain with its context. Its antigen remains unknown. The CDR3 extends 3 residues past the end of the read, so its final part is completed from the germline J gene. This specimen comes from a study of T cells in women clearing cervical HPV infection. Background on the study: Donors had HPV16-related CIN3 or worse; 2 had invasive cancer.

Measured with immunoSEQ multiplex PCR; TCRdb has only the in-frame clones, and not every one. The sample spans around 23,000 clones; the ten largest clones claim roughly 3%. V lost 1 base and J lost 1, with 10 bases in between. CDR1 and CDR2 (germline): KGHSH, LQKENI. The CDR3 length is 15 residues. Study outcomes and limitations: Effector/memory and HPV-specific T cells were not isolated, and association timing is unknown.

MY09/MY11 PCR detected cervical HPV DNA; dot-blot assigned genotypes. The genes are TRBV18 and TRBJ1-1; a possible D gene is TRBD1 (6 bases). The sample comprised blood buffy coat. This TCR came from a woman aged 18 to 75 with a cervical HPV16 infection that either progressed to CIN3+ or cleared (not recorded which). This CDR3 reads CASSPLQGQNTEAFF. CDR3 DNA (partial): TGTGCCAGCTCACCACTACAGGGACAGAACACTGAA.